This T cell receptor (beta chain) was sequenced in a study of OX40 agonist ivuxolimab in advanced cancers. Findings of the study overall: On average, a greater number of expanded clones characterised CD8+ T cells relative to CD4+.

This CDR3 has 15 residues. Germline values: CDR1 SGHDT, CDR2 YYEEEE. J lost 5 bases, V lost 4 bases, and 8 bases had no gene match. The table came from immunoSEQ multiplex PCR; TCRdb's copy has only in-frame clones and leaves some out. Among approximately 70,000 clones listed, around 89% were seen once. Patients with autoimmune history or systemic immunosuppression were excluded. Blood draws occurred at baseline, cycle 4 day 1, and cycle 7 day 1. Points on this clone: Its matching antigen is unknown.

The input for sequencing was CD4+ or CD8+ T cells sorted from blood, taken in a trial of the OX40 agonist ivuxolimab. This clonotype was obtained from an adult with an advanced solid tumor such as melanoma, head and neck, liver or kidney cancer. The chain employs TRBV5-6 and TRBJ2-1; TRBD1 matches at 8 bases. The CDR3: CASSPLTGDDNEQFF. The DNA of the CDR3 is TGTGCCAGCAGCCCTTTGACAGGGGACGACAATGAGCAGTTCTTC.